This T cell receptor beta chain came from a study of blood T cell repertoires in COVID-19. Turning to the study itself: Italy, Spain and the United States were the sources of the convalescent and acute COVID-19 samples. T cells, B-cell-depleted T cells, or PBMCs provided the cDNA or gDNA that served as material.

V was shortened by 2 bases and J by 4 bases, with 16 bases between the two germline ends. CDR3 size: 16 residues. The germline CDR1 and CDR2 sequences are LNHDA and SQIVND (reference sequence). Authors' processing steps: It was from reference gene primer amplification that nucleated cell counts were estimated. The method was immunoSEQ multiplex PCR; TCRdb's version includes in-frame clones alone and lacks a portion of them. The DNA gave D and trimming, while V, J and clone size come from that table. The profile covers about 130,000 clones, with about 86% appearing a single time and about 3% taken by the ten largest.

This receptor was taken from a woman older than 75 with acute or convalescent COVID-19. Sequencing was done on a sample of peripheral blood. V is TRBV19 and J is TRBJ2-3, with D possibly matching TRBD2 (7 bases). For the CDR3, the DNA is TGTGCCAGTAGTATAATTGGGGGGGGGCTCCCAGATACGCAGTATTTT. Protein: CASSIIGGGLPDTQYF. The whole variable domain, filled in from reference TRBV19 and TRBJ2-3, reads DGGITQSPKYLFRKEGQNVTLSCEQNLNHDAMYWYRQDPGQGLRLIYYSQIVNDFQKGDIAEGYSVSREKKESFPLTVTSAQKNPTAFYLCASSIIGGGLPDTQYFGPGTRLTVL.